This is a list of T cell receptor beta chains from one sample in a study of regulatory T cells in long-lasting Graves disease. MiXCR was run by TCRdb on the multiplex PCR reads, yielding one entry per CDR3 protein. The sample has around 500,000 distinct CDR3 sequences; around 12% are singletons. A further study also used this sample, focusing on T cells in Graves' hyperthyroidism and ophthalmopathy.

Here the sequenced sample was peripheral blood mononuclear cells (PBMCs), taken at new diagnosis, from a patient treated with antithyroid drugs. Receptors were obtained from a woman in her twenties or thirties with Graves disease. Both conserved end residues are part of each CDR3. The D gene is left open where the match is weak. The listing skips clone size in some rows; elsewhere it reads once, few, many or a size class.

abundance: many
d_gene: -
v_gene: TRBV30
j_gene: TRBJ1-2
CDR3nt: TGTGCCTGGAGTGTAGGTGATTGGGGCTCCTATGGCTACACCTTC
CDR3aa: CAWSVGDWGSYGYTF

abundance: many
d_gene: -
v_gene: TRBV7-2
j_gene: TRBJ2-5
CDR3nt: TGTGCCAGCAGCTTAGGATGGAGGGAGACCCAGTACTTC
CDR3aa: CASSLGWRETQYF

abundance: few
d_gene: -
v_gene: TRBV30
j_gene: TRBJ1-1
CDR3nt: TGTGCCTGGAGTCTACAGGGCCGAGCTTTCTTT
CDR3aa: CAWSLQGRAFF

abundance: many
d_gene: -
v_gene: TRBV2
j_gene: TRBJ2-1
CDR3nt: TGTGCCAGCAGGGCCCGGGGCAGCTCCTACAATGAGCAGTTCTTC
CDR3aa: CASRARGSSYNEQFF

abundance: many
d_gene: TRBD2
v_gene: TRBV12-3/TRBV12-4
j_gene: TRBJ2-7
CDR3nt: TGTGCCAGCAGTCCCCGACTAGCGGGAGCCTACGAGCAGTACTTC
CDR3aa: CASSPRLAGAYEQYF

abundance: many
d_gene: -
v_gene: TRBV6-5
j_gene: TRBJ1-2
CDR3nt: TGTGCCAGCAGTTATCAGTCTAACTATGGCTACACCTTC
CDR3aa: CASSYQSNYGYTF

abundance: few
d_gene: -
v_gene: TRBV6-5
j_gene: TRBJ2-1
CDR3nt: TGTGCCAGCAGTTACTCCGGCAGCCCAAGCTCCTACAATGAGCAGTTCTTC
CDR3aa: CASSYSGSPSSYNEQFF

abundance: many
d_gene: TRBD1
v_gene: TRBV19
j_gene: TRBJ1-2
CDR3nt: TGTGCCAGTAGTATAGATTGGTTGTCAGGGGGCAGGAATGGCTACACCTTC
CDR3aa: CASSIDWLSGGRNGYTF

abundance: many
d_gene: TRBD2
v_gene: TRBV7-8
j_gene: TRBJ2-7
CDR3nt: TGTGCCAGCAGCCCGCGTCGAGCGGGATTTTCCTACGAGCAGTACTTC
CDR3aa: CASSPRRAGFSYEQYF

abundance: -
d_gene: -
v_gene: TRBV6-5
j_gene: TRBJ2-7
CDR3nt: TGTGCCAGCAGTTATTATTCCGGGACCCCAGTTCTTGGCGAGCAGTACTTC
CDR3aa: CASSYYSGTPVLGEQYF

abundance: many
d_gene: -
v_gene: TRBV6-1
j_gene: TRBJ2-2
CDR3nt: TGTGCCAGCACCCAGCCCCCCGGACAGCCCGCGAACACCGGGGAGCTGTTTTTT
CDR3aa: CASTQPPGQPANTGELFF

abundance: many
d_gene: -
v_gene: TRBV2
j_gene: TRBJ2-1
CDR3nt: TGTGCCAGCACCAGAAAGGGCATTCAGAGCTCCTACAATGAGCAGTTCTTC
CDR3aa: CASTRKGIQSSYNEQFF

abundance: many
d_gene: -
v_gene: TRBV15
j_gene: TRBJ1-2
CDR3nt: TGTGCCACCAGCAAAAGGGACCGCAACTATGGCTACACCTTC
CDR3aa: CATSKRDRNYGYTF

abundance: many
d_gene: -
v_gene: TRBV7-8
j_gene: TRBJ2-2
CDR3nt: TGTGCCAGCAGTAGCAGGCTTAACACCGGGGAGCTGTTTTTT
CDR3aa: CASSSRLNTGELFF

abundance: few
d_gene: -
v_gene: TRBV12-3/TRBV12-4
j_gene: TRBJ2-4
CDR3nt: TGTGCCAGCAGTCTCCTTCAGGGGCACATTCAGTACTTC
CDR3aa: CASSLLQGHIQYF

abundance: -
d_gene: -
v_gene: TRBV5-6
j_gene: TRBJ2-7
CDR3nt: TGTGCCAGCAGCTTTGGTGGTGGGTATGCCGAGCAGTACTTC
CDR3aa: CASSFGGGYAEQYF

abundance: few
d_gene: TRBD2
v_gene: TRBV28
j_gene: TRBJ2-7
CDR3nt: TGTGCCAGCAGCGTAGCGGGTTTTAGCTCCTACGAGCAGTACTTC
CDR3aa: CASSVAGFSSYEQYF

abundance: many
d_gene: -
v_gene: TRBV20-1
j_gene: TRBJ1-1
CDR3nt: TGCAGTGCTAGGTGGGGGATCACTGAAGCTTTCTTT
CDR3aa: CSARWGITEAFF

abundance: many
d_gene: -
v_gene: TRBV6-1
j_gene: TRBJ1-5
CDR3nt: TGTGCCAGCAGGGGCAGGGGTGAGAGCCAGCCCCAGCATTTT
CDR3aa: CASRGRGESQPQHF

abundance: many
d_gene: TRBD1
v_gene: TRBV12-3/TRBV12-4
j_gene: TRBJ1-2
CDR3nt: TGTGCCAGCAGTTCGGGAACAGGGGCACAAGGCTACACCTTC
CDR3aa: CASSSGTGAQGYTF

abundance: many
d_gene: -
v_gene: TRBV12-3/TRBV12-4
j_gene: TRBJ1-1
CDR3nt: TGTGCCAGCAGTTTAGGGGGCTCGAACACTGAAGCTTTCTTT
CDR3aa: CASSLGGSNTEAFF

abundance: few
d_gene: -
v_gene: TRBV6-2/TRBV6-3
j_gene: TRBJ2-7
CDR3nt: TGTGCCAGCAGTGTAAAATGGGACATCTCCTACGAGCAGTACTTC
CDR3aa: CASSVKWDISYEQYF

abundance: many
d_gene: -
v_gene: TRBV28
j_gene: TRBJ2-3
CDR3nt: TGTGCCAGCAGCAACACGTTTTTCTTCGGGACAACGGGTACGCAGTATTTT
CDR3aa: CASSNTFFFGTTGTQYF

abundance: many
d_gene: -
v_gene: TRBV20-1
j_gene: TRBJ1-4
CDR3nt: TGCAGTGCTAGAGGGGGTTGGGAAAAACTGTTTTTT
CDR3aa: CSARGGWEKLFF

abundance: many
d_gene: -
v_gene: TRBV7-8
j_gene: TRBJ2-1
CDR3nt: TGTGCCAGCAGCTTAGCGCTAACCCTCCCCGTGCAGTTCTTC
CDR3aa: CASSLALTLPVQFF

abundance: many
d_gene: TRBD2
v_gene: TRBV6-1
j_gene: TRBJ2-7
CDR3nt: TGTGCCAGCAGGCGTCTCGATAGCGGGACCTACGAGCAGTACTTC
CDR3aa: CASRRLDSGTYEQYF

abundance: many
d_gene: -
v_gene: TRBV12-3/TRBV12-4
j_gene: TRBJ1-4
CDR3nt: TGTGCCAGCAGCCGGAGGGGGTCAACTAATGAAAAACTGTTTTTT
CDR3aa: CASSRRGSTNEKLFF

abundance: few
d_gene: -
v_gene: TRBV19
j_gene: TRBJ2-7
CDR3nt: TGTGCCAGTAGTTCAGGGGTAAAGTTTGGTTCGTCCTACGAGCAGTACTTC
CDR3aa: CASSSGVKFGSSYEQYF

abundance: many
d_gene: TRBD1
v_gene: TRBV7-3
j_gene: TRBJ2-1
CDR3nt: TGTGCCAGCAGCTTAACGGGGGACAGCCGGTACAATGAGCAGTTCTTC
CDR3aa: CASSLTGDSRYNEQFF

abundance: many
d_gene: TRBD1
v_gene: TRBV28
j_gene: TRBJ2-7
CDR3nt: TGTGCCAGCAGTCGGACAGGCAGCATATCCTACGAGCAGTACTTC
CDR3aa: CASSRTGSISYEQYF

abundance: many
d_gene: TRBD1
v_gene: TRBV6-1
j_gene: TRBJ1-5
CDR3nt: TGTGCCAGCAGCTGGACAGGGTCGTATAGCAATCAGCCCCAGCATTTT
CDR3aa: CASSWTGSYSNQPQHF

abundance: many
d_gene: -
v_gene: TRBV4-1
j_gene: TRBJ2-1
CDR3nt: TGCGCCAGCAGCCAAGATCCGAGTTCTAGTGAGCAGTTCTTC
CDR3aa: CASSQDPSSSEQFF

abundance: -
d_gene: -
v_gene: TRBV6-2/TRBV6-3
j_gene: TRBJ2-3
CDR3nt: TGTGCCAGCAGTGAAAGAAGGGGCTTGGGGCAGTATTTT
CDR3aa: CASSERRGLGQYF

abundance: many
d_gene: -
v_gene: TRBV14
j_gene: TRBJ2-3
CDR3nt: TGTGCCAGCAGCCAAGATCTGAGTACGCAGTATTTT
CDR3aa: CASSQDLSTQYF

abundance: many
d_gene: -
v_gene: TRBV28
j_gene: TRBJ2-5
CDR3nt: TGTGCCAGCACCCATGGAGGTTGGAGGACCCAGTACTTC
CDR3aa: CASTHGGWRTQYF

abundance: -
d_gene: TRBD2
v_gene: TRBV11-2
j_gene: TRBJ2-1
CDR3nt: TGTGCCAGCAGCTTTGCTAGCGGGAGCTTCAATGAGCAGTTCTTC
CDR3aa: CASSFASGSFNEQFF

abundance: many
d_gene: -
v_gene: TRBV2
j_gene: TRBJ1-1
CDR3nt: TGTGCCAGCAGAGACCCAGGCAGGGGATTGTCGAACACTGAAGCTTTCTTT
CDR3aa: CASRDPGRGLSNTEAFF

abundance: many
d_gene: -
v_gene: TRBV12-3/TRBV12-4
j_gene: TRBJ1-4
CDR3nt: TGTGCCAGCAGGCATCGGGCTAATGAAAAACTGTTTTTT
CDR3aa: CASRHRANEKLFF

abundance: -
d_gene: -
v_gene: TRBV27
j_gene: TRBJ2-6
CDR3nt: TGTGCCAGCAGGCCCTACAGTGGAACGGCTGGGGCCAACGTCCTGACTTTC
CDR3aa: CASRPYSGTAGANVLTF

abundance: many
d_gene: -
v_gene: TRBV28
j_gene: TRBJ2-7
CDR3nt: TGTGCCAGCAGTCCCGGACGAAACACCTACGAGCAGTACTTC
CDR3aa: CASSPGRNTYEQYF

abundance: few
d_gene: -
v_gene: TRBV19
j_gene: TRBJ2-2
CDR3nt: TGTGCCAGTAGTATCCTAAACATAGCCGGGGAGCTGTTTTTT
CDR3aa: CASSILNIAGELFF

abundance: many
d_gene: -
v_gene: TRBV24-1
j_gene: TRBJ1-4
CDR3nt: TGTGCCACCAGTGAGGGACTCCACCAGGCCAATGAAAAACTGTTTTTT
CDR3aa: CATSEGLHQANEKLFF

abundance: -
d_gene: TRBD2
v_gene: TRBV6-1
j_gene: TRBJ2-7
CDR3nt: TGTGCCAGCACCCCCCGGACTAGCGATAAGCAGTACTTC
CDR3aa: CASTPRTSDKQYF

abundance: many
d_gene: TRBD2
v_gene: TRBV6-2/TRBV6-3
j_gene: TRBJ2-4
CDR3nt: TGTGCCAGCAGTGAGGGACTAGCGGGACAATTGATAGCCAAAAACATTCAGTACTTC
CDR3aa: CASSEGLAGQLIAKNIQYF

abundance: -
d_gene: -
v_gene: TRBV3-1
j_gene: TRBJ1-5
CDR3nt: TGTGCCAGCAGCCAGTGGCACCATAGCAATCAGCCCCAGCATTTT
CDR3aa: CASSQWHHSNQPQHF

abundance: many
d_gene: TRBD1
v_gene: TRBV12-3/TRBV12-4
j_gene: TRBJ1-1
CDR3nt: TGTGCCAGCAGTTTAGGCGGGACAGGGAGCACTGAAGCTTTCTTT
CDR3aa: CASSLGGTGSTEAFF

abundance: -
d_gene: -
v_gene: TRBV9
j_gene: TRBJ2-3
CDR3nt: TGTGCCAGTGCAGGGGGGACAGATACGCAGTATTTT
CDR3aa: CASAGGTDTQYF

abundance: -
d_gene: -
v_gene: TRBV7-7
j_gene: TRBJ2-2
CDR3nt: TGTGCTAGCAGCTTATCTCGGGGTTACACCGGGGAGCTGTTTTTT
CDR3aa: CASSLSRGYTGELFF

abundance: few
d_gene: -
v_gene: TRBV27
j_gene: TRBJ2-3
CDR3nt: TGTGCCAGCAGTTCGTACAAGGGGACAGATACGCAGTATTTT
CDR3aa: CASSSYKGTDTQYF

abundance: -
d_gene: -
v_gene: TRBV9
j_gene: TRBJ2-7
CDR3nt: TGTGCCAGCAGCGTAGCACAGAGTCCCTACGAGCAGTACTTC
CDR3aa: CASSVAQSPYEQYF

abundance: -
d_gene: -
v_gene: TRBV29-1
j_gene: TRBJ1-4
CDR3nt: TGCAGCGTTAGGGTGAGGGGGTCTAATGAAAAACTGTTTTTT
CDR3aa: CSVRVRGSNEKLFF

abundance: many
d_gene: -
v_gene: TRBV28
j_gene: TRBJ2-1
CDR3nt: TGTGCCAGCATTCCCCCCGCCGCTCGTCACAATGAGCAGTTCTTC
CDR3aa: CASIPPAARHNEQFF

abundance: many
d_gene: -
v_gene: TRBV30
j_gene: TRBJ1-6
CDR3nt: TGTGCCTGGTGCAGGAGGAATTCACCCCTCCACTTT
CDR3aa: CAWCRRNSPLHF

abundance: many
d_gene: TRBD1
v_gene: TRBV11-1
j_gene: TRBJ1-1
CDR3nt: TGTGCCAGCAGGGACAGGGGGGGAACTGAAGCTTTCTTT
CDR3aa: CASRDRGGTEAFF

abundance: many
d_gene: TRBD1
v_gene: TRBV7-9
j_gene: TRBJ1-1
CDR3nt: TGTGCCAGCAGCCCCAGTGTCAGGGGGCAGAACACTGAAGCTTTCTTT
CDR3aa: CASSPSVRGQNTEAFF

abundance: few
d_gene: -
v_gene: TRBV7-8
j_gene: TRBJ2-1
CDR3nt: TGTACCAGCAGCTTAGATAGGGCCTCTTACAATGAGCAGTTCTTC
CDR3aa: CTSSLDRASYNEQFF

abundance: -
d_gene: -
v_gene: TRBV20-1
j_gene: TRBJ2-3
CDR3nt: TGCAGTGCTCCGGACCTCACAGATACGCAGTATTTT
CDR3aa: CSAPDLTDTQYF

abundance: few
d_gene: -
v_gene: TRBV20-1
j_gene: TRBJ2-7
CDR3nt: TGCAGTGCTACCTCTAGTAAGAGCTCCTACGAGCAGTACTTC
CDR3aa: CSATSSKSSYEQYF

abundance: many
d_gene: -
v_gene: TRBV19
j_gene: TRBJ1-1
CDR3nt: TGTGCCAGTAGTATAGATCTATCAGGGGACACTGAAGCTTTCTTT
CDR3aa: CASSIDLSGDTEAFF